This entry concerns a single TCR beta chain. Its matching antigen is unknown. The sample originates from a study of shared clonotypes between healthy human individuals. Produced via immunoSEQ multiplex PCR; TCRdb's table is partial and in-frame only. In the table there are roughly 1,500,000 clones, 95% to 99% of which are singletons. Study-wide findings and caveats: Sequencing depth was expected to influence donor clonotype sharing. There were few donors, and this limited the genetic and exposure-history diversity represented.

Per germline, CDR1 SGHTS and CDR2 YDEGEE. Trimming shortened V by 4 bases and J by 2 bases, and 10 bases separated the two germline ends. CDR3 length equals 13 residues. V usage is TRBV5-8 and J usage is TRBJ2-7; no clear D gene. This receptor was taken from a young man in good health. Sequenced material: naive CD4+ T cells sorted from blood. Indicated subset: CD45RA+ positively selected. The CDR3 loop reads CASSLVAPYEQYF. CDR3 bases: TGTGCCAGCAGCCTGGTCGCCCCCTACGAGCAGTACTTC.